One sample yielded the 5 T cell receptor beta chains listed below, sequenced in a study of PD-L1 blockade in urothelial cancer. The sample's time point: pretreatment peripheral blood. The data were produced by immunoSEQ multiplex PCR, yet TCRdb's version contains in-frame clones alone and is incomplete. The sample includes 98,000 or so clones, almost 90% of them seen just once. Sequences were derived from PBMCs, sampled around atezolizumab (anti-PD-L1) treatment. Receptors were obtained from a man in his sixties with urothelial cancer.

This clone has a single count. The V call is TRBV9, the J call TRBJ2-7; 13 bases align to TRBD2. With V trimmed by 3 bases and J by 5 bases, 11 bases remained unmatched. Germline loops: CDR1 SGDLS, CDR2 YYNGEE. The CDR3 loop spans 17 amino acids. The CDR3 region is CASSGGGLGTSGNEQYF. The CDR3 DNA reads as TGTGCCAGCAGCGGCGGGGGCTTGGGGACTAGCGGGAACGAGCAGTACTTC.

The V and J genes are TRBV6-4 and TRBJ2-3; 9 positions match TRBD2. V dropped 4 bases and J dropped 3; count of bases not matched to a gene: 8. The length of the CDR3 is 16 residues. The germline gives CDR1 MRHNA, CDR2 SNTAGT. The DNA of the CDR3 is TGTGCCAGCAGTGGGTCCGGGACTAGCAGGACAGATACGCAGTATTTT. Translation gives CASSGSGTSRTDTQYF.

The chain joins TRBV4-3 to TRBJ2-5, with 8 bases fitting TRBD1. With V trimmed by 4 bases and J by 5 bases, 3 bases remained unmatched. The CDR3 covers 13 residues. CDR1 LGHNA and CDR2 YSLEER come from the germline V gene. The DNA of the CDR3 is TGCGCCAGCAGCCGGGACAGGTTGGAGACCCAGTACTTC. This encodes CASSRDRLETQYF.

The chain has TRBV30 and TRBJ1-4, with a weak D call TRBD1 (5 bases). Per the germline V gene, CDR1 is GTSNPN and CDR2 is SVGIG (reference sequence). The CDR3 sequence is 14 residues long. The V end was cut by 2 bases, the J end by 8 bases, with 15 bases between. CDR3 in DNA: TGTGCCTGGAGTTTTGGGCAGGGAGGGGAAAAACTGTTTTTT. Its protein is CAWSFGQGGEKLFF.

In its sample, this clone was seen once. This chain connects TRBV6-6 to TRBJ2-7; 8 nucleotides line up with TRBD1. Germline V gives CDR1 MNHNY, CDR2 SVGAGI (reference sequence). V lost 2 bases and J lost 3; bases outside the gene matches: 6. The CDR3 contains 15 residues. As DNA, the CDR3 is TGTGCCAGCAGTTACGATGACAGGGGAGTCTACGAGCAGTACTTC. Its protein product is CASSYDDRGVYEQYF.